This T cell receptor (beta chain) stems from a study of CD4 T cells in relation to SARS-CoV-2 and coronaviruses (TCRdb year 2021). Context from the whole study: In the ViraFEST assay, PBMCs were grown with antigen for 10 days, and TCR beta CDR3s were then sequenced to identify antigen-specific clonal expansions. Across all 12 patients in the full convalescent cohort, ages ranged from about 21 to 80 years, with a median of 38. The roughly 12 convalescent patients included 8 males and 4 females; two subjects were Hispanic. Using patient-derived lymphoblastoid cell lines, the shared crossreactive spike epitopes were mapped to their HLA restriction. Memory CD4+ T cell crossreactivity between SARS-CoV-2 and common cold coronavirus spike proteins was assessed at the TCR clonotype level in the study. The Adaptive Biotechnologies TCR-sequencing kit was used to sequence samples from a few pre-COVID donors and the naive versus memory experiments, while other data came from Illumina-based sequencing. For other donors in the study, expansion assays were sequenced with a different, Illumina-based TCR-beta assay.

On this clone: The antigen this receptor binds is unknown. No per-base quality is available; no much larger clone lies one base away.

Naive and memory CD4+ T cells were separated from cryopreserved PBMCs by CD4 enrichment followed by EasySep naive CD4+ T cell enrichment. Sorted naive or memory CD4+ T cells (more than 85,000) were cultured 1:1 with T cell-depleted PBMCs and CEF peptides for roughly 11 days. In general, triplicate replicate wells were used for every peptide culture condition. PBMCs were isolated from leukapheresis product or whole blood by Ficoll-Paque PLUS gradient centrifugation. PBMCs were either cryopreserved at -140°C or used fresh in the expansion assay. The QIAamp Micro DNA Kit was used to extract genomic DNA from the CD4+ T cells. Survey-level immunoSEQ TCR-beta sequencing was performed on DNA from CEF-cultured naive and memory CD4+ T cells. As for how the authors treated the data: Preprocessing removed nonproductive sequences and CDR3s not starting with C, not ending with F or W, or shorter than 7 amino acids. Antigen-specific clonotypes were called with the MANAFEST web app on the basis of expansion relative to the reference and to other culture wells. A clone counted as positive if significantly expanded in 2 of 3 replicate wells versus the reference culture at FDR below 0.05. For a clone to be considered positive, significant expansion relative to all other tandem wells and an odds ratio above 5 were also required. Cultured and uncultured naive and memory CD4+ repertoires were searched for previously identified spike- and CEF-reactive CDR3s. After three terminal residues were trimmed from each end, CDR3 homology was quantified as pairwise Levenshtein distance using the stringdist R package. This is the immuneACCESS table as TCRdb keeps it, with only in-frame sequences that have V and J called. A part of the clones is gone; compared with another copy, unresolved V genes explain less than half, and the rest is unexplained. Clone size and V and J calls were adopted from that table, with D and trimming inferred from the DNA. In all, the sample holds about 35,000 clones, and around 77% of those were seen once. The top ten constitute about 20% of the sample.

Beyond this particular receptor, the publication reports: Because no donor provided both pre-pandemic and post-infection samples, tracing the source of pre-existing responses was limited. Compared with monoreactive clones, crossreactive clones had significantly weaker SARS-CoV-2-driven expansion, a result consistent with antigenic imprinting. Crossreactivity analysis was centred on spike protein, so crossreactivity against other viral proteins was not assessed. Naive versus memory sequencing indicated the assay detects memory recall responses rather than primary responses primed during culture. Roughly 67% of donors had memory CD4+ clonotypes that crossrecognized SARS-CoV-2 and at least one common cold coronavirus spike. Small numbers of patients and of tested TCRs were a limitation of the study.

This clonotype originated in an adult with COVID-19. The specimen sequenced was memory CD4+ T cells from PBMCs, cultured in vitro. This sample's cell subset or site label indicates: memory (non-naive) CD4+ T cells.

The DNA is as follows: TGTGCCAGCAGTTATGGGGGCCGGGGGGAGCAGTACTTC. It encodes CASSYGGRGEQYF. The V gene is TRBV28 and the J gene is TRBJ2-7, with a tentative D call of TRBD1 or TRBD2, each matching 6 bases. The CDR3, from cysteine to phenylalanine, totals 13 residues. The only DNA kept is the CDR3, 39 bases in frame from the first base. V lost 4 bases and J lost 7 bases; the stretch between them is 14 bases long. CDR1 and CDR2 were assigned from the germline V gene as MDHEN and SYDVKM.